These 16 T cell receptor beta chains were sequenced from one sample in a study of technical replicates of blood from a few donors. TCRdb's copy holds only in-frame clones and misses some; the assay was immunoSEQ multiplex PCR. Among about 15,000 clones, around 82% were seen once, and the ten largest hold 11%. The sample comprised PBMCs. The receptor set was obtained from a human donor in good health.

The V and J genes are TRBV27 and TRBJ1-1; 7 nucleotides match TRBD1. V lost 2 bases and J lost 1; bases outside the gene matches: 7. CDR1 is MNHEY and CDR2 is SMNVEV in the germline V gene (reference sequence). This CDR3 has 16 amino acids. The CDR3 nucleotides are TGTGCCAGCAGTTTAGGTGCGGGACAGCAGAACACTGAAGCTTTCTTT. Protein: CASSLGAGQQNTEAFF.

This chain joins TRBV11-2 and TRBJ2-3; the D gene is possibly TRBD2 (6 bases). The V and J ends lost 3 bases and 0 bases respectively, with 13 bases between them. CDR3 length: 16 amino acids. Germline assignment: CDR1 SGHAT and CDR2 FQNNGV. As DNA, the CDR3 is TGTGCCAGCAGCTTTCGGCTAGGGACTAGCACAGATACGCAGTATTTT. Its translation is CASSFRLGTSTDTQYF.

The gene calls are TRBV7-8 and TRBJ2-7, with 8 nucleotides matching TRBD2. CDR3 size: 15 residues. Looked up from germline, CDR1 is SGHVS and CDR2 is FQNEAQ. V shed 1 base and J 4 bases; nucleotides not matched to a gene: 6. The DNA for the CDR3 is TGTGCCAGCAGCTTAGGGACGGGAGGGGCTTACGAGCAGTACTTC. Amino acids: CASSLGTGGAYEQYF.

CDR3 nucleotides: TGTGCCAGCATCTCCCCCTCGGGGGACAGGGGGCTTCAGCCCCAGCATTTT. Its protein product is CASISPSGDRGLQPQHF. V usage is TRBV28 and J usage is TRBJ1-5, with TRBD1 matching 12 bases. The CDR3 extends over 17 amino acids. Germline V gene sequence: CDR1 MDHEN, CDR2 SYDVKM. The ends lost 7 bases at V and 6 bases at J; junction bases unmatched: 13.

The chain carries TRBV19 and TRBJ2-3, with 10 bases that match TRBD2. V lost 0 bases to trimming and J lost 6 bases; unmatched junction nucleotides: 6. The CDR3 is 16 residues long. In germline, CDR1 is LNHDA, CDR2 SQIVND (reference sequence). For the CDR3, the DNA is TGTGCCAGTAGTATAGATCAAACTAGCGGGATGGATACGCAGTATTTT. Translation gives CASSIDQTSGMDTQYF.

The chain links TRBV7-6 to TRBJ2-5, with D perhaps matching TRBD2 (5 bases). The CDR3 contains 13 residues. Germline CDR1 SGHVS, CDR2 FNYEAQ. With 2 bases removed from V and 4 bases from J, the gap between germline ends came to 8 bases. For the CDR3, the DNA is TGTGCCAGCAGCTTACCTCGGGGAGAGACCCAGTACTTC. This gives the protein CASSLPRGETQYF.

CDR3 residues: CAISETIDRGRGDEQFF. The CDR3 coding sequence is TGTGCCATCAGTGAGACTATAGACAGGGGGCGCGGGGATGAGCAGTTCTTC. The chain employs TRBV10-3 and TRBJ2-1; the match to TRBD1 covers 10 bases. Germline-derived CDR1 and CDR2 are ENHRY and SYGVKD. J lost 8 bases, V lost 2 bases, and 12 bases had no gene match. This CDR3 contains 17 residues.

The sample holds a few counts of this clone. The V and J genes are TRBV5-1 and TRBJ2-7; 7 bases are a match to TRBD2. The ends lost 2 bases at V and 2 bases at J; junction bases unmatched: 7. There are 15 residues in the CDR3. The germline CDR1 and CDR2 sequences are SGHRS and YFSETQ. For the CDR3, the DNA is TGCGCCAGCAGCTTAGCGGGGACGCAACCCTACGAGCAGTACTTC. This codes for CASSLAGTQPYEQYF.

This clone was counted a single time. The J gene is TRBJ2-6, the V gene TRBV7-9; perhaps TRBD2 as D (5 bases). Per germline, CDR1 SEHNR and CDR2 FQNEAQ (reference sequence). The CDR3 contains 15 residues. The ends were cut back, 5 bases at V and 2 bases at J, with 10 bases in the middle. The CDR3 sequence is CASSREGTGANVLTF. The CDR3 nucleotides read TGTGCCAGCAGCCGGGAAGGGACTGGGGCCAACGTCCTGACTTTC.

The chain has TRBV6-5 and TRBJ2-7; TRBD2 might be the D (5 bases). Germline CDR1 and CDR2: MNHEY and SVGAGI. This CDR3 is 15 amino acids long. Trimming took 3 bases from V and 3 from J, leaving 15 bases between them. The CDR3 DNA follows: TGTGCCAGCAGTTATCAAAGCGCGAGGGACTACGAGCAGTACTTC. Protein: CASSYQSARDYEQYF.

In this sample, this clone turned up once. This sequence joins TRBV5-1 and TRBJ1-1; 9 bases are a match to TRBD1. From germline, CDR1 is SGHRS and CDR2 YFSETQ. Trimming cost V 2 bases and J 0 bases; bases outside gene matches: 11. CDR3 size: 18 residues. The CDR3: CASSLTLGQGLLNTEAFF. CDR3 DNA: TGCGCCAGCAGCTTAACTTTGGGACAGGGTCTTTTGAACACTGAAGCTTTCTTT.

The chain has TRBV6-5 and TRBJ2-1; TRBD2 aligns across 10 bases. The V gene's germline CDR1 is MNHEY and CDR2 SVGAGI. The trim removed 0 bases at V and 13 bases at J, leaving 9 bases unmatched. This CDR3 has 15 residues. The CDR3 sequence: CASSYSSGRAFGQFF. CDR3 coding DNA: TGTGCCAGCAGTTACTCGAGCGGGAGGGCTTTCGGACAGTTCTTC.

J is TRBJ2-7 and V is TRBV5-1; TRBD1 matches at 11 bases. Germline trimming cut 2 bases from V and 1 base from J; bases unmatched to any gene: 2. The CDR3 covers 15 residues. The germline CDR1 and CDR2 sequences are SGHRS and YFSETQ. The CDR3 DNA sequence: TGCGCCAGCAGCTTCGGACAGGGGGCTTCCTACGAGCAGTACTTC. It specifies CASSFGQGASYEQYF.

This clone was picked up one time. V gene TRBV7-9 combines with J gene TRBJ1-2; a weak D match, TRBD1 (5 bases). Germline V gene lookup returns CDR1 SEHNR and CDR2 FQNEAQ (reference sequence). This CDR3 has 13 residues. In nucleotides, the CDR3 is TGTGCAGCAAGTCGGGGGAGGTCCTATGGCTACACCTTC. This codes for CAASRGRSYGYTF.

The chain recombines TRBV4-2 with TRBJ2-7, with D perhaps TRBD2 (6 bases). Germline V gene data show CDR1 as LGHNA and CDR2 as YNFKEQ. This CDR3 is 16 amino acids long. Trimming shortened V by 0 bases and J by 3 bases, and 15 bases separated the two germline ends. Here the CDR3 DNA reads TGTGCCAGCAGCCAAGATCTGGTAGCGGCCAGCTACGAGCAGTACTTC. This codes for CASSQDLVAASYEQYF.

The chain joins TRBV11-2 to TRBJ2-1; a possible D gene is TRBD2 (5 bases). V lost 5 bases and J lost 0, with 17 bases in between. Germline-derived CDR1 and CDR2 are SGHAT and FQNNGV. CDR3 length: 17 residues. CDR3 DNA: TGTGCCAGCAGCGCTGTGGGAGTCTCGAGCTCCTACAATGAGCAGTTCTTC. This encodes CASSAVGVSSSYNEQFF.